The present entry profiles one TCR beta chain with its context. Its target is unknown. This table comes from immunoSEQ multiplex PCR, and its TCRdb copy is limited to in-frame clones, with some not included. The sample contains under 65,000 clones, 90% to 95% of which appear only once. This sample is part of a study of OX40 agonist ivuxolimab in advanced cancers. The overall study: With a range of roughly 20 to 85, age averaged roughly 60 years, and about 83% were male.

Patients had blood sampled at baseline and again on cycle 4 day 1 and cycle 7 day 1. V was clipped by 1 base and J by 2 bases; unmatched bases: 1. There are 14 residues in the CDR3. The germline gives CDR1 MGHRA, CDR2 YSYEKL. The study's findings and limits: Normalized T-cell clonal expansion was also low in a subset of nonresponders. On average, CD8+ T cells showed a greater number of expanded clones than CD4+.

The V call is TRBV4-1, the J call TRBJ1-1, with 7 bases matching TRBD1. Sequencing was performed on CD4+ or CD8+ T cells sorted from blood, taken in a trial of the OX40 agonist ivuxolimab. The receptor was isolated from an adult with an advanced solid tumor such as melanoma, head and neck, liver or kidney cancer. The CDR3 loop is CASSQGQGNTEAFF. The CDR3 region has the DNA TGCGCCAGCAGCCAAGGACAGGGAAACACTGAAGCTTTCTTT.